The 8 T cell receptor beta chains reported below all come from one sample, sequenced in a study of molecular identifiers for immune sequencing clone quantification. TCRdb reprocessed the PCR reads with MiXCR, giving one entry per CDR3 protein. Seen here are some 91,000 distinct CDR3 sequences, roughly a quarter observed once, and the top ten hold around 1%. Sequencing was done on a sample of naive CD8+ T cells from blood, with Jurkat cell RNA spiked in. Subset described: FACS-sorted CD8+CD4-CCR7+CD45RA+ naive T cells. The receptors come from a human donor in good health. Some libraries in this study had Jurkat cell RNA spiked in.

This clonotype appeared once. A single base separates this from a much larger clone, so it may be a read error. The V call is TRBV6-2 or TRBV6-3, the J call TRBJ2-1, with TRBD2 identical over 12 bases. The junction had 20 bases not matched to a gene; V was cut back by 11 bases and J by 9 bases. The CDR3 is 17 amino acids. Germline V gene lookup returns CDR1 MNHEY and CDR2 SVGEGT. CDR3 DNA: TGTGCCGGCACCGTTGGACTAGCGGGACGGCTTTTCGGTGAGCAGTTCTTC. Protein sequence: CAGTVGLAGRLFGEQFF.

This clonotype was seen at least ten times. The chain uses TRBV7-8 and TRBJ2-7, with 11 bases identical to TRBD2. The CDR3 sequence is 18 residues long. Germline loops: CDR1 SGHVS, CDR2 FQNEAQ. V lost 2 bases and J lost 4; bases outside the gene matches: 13. CDR3 DNA sequence: TGTGCCAGCAGCTTATCTAGCGGGGGGCCGGGCCGACCTTACGAGCAGTACTTC. This codes for CASSLSSGGPGRPYEQYF.

This clonotype was detected ten times or more. The rearrangement uses TRBV20-1 and TRBJ2-6, with TRBD1 as a possible D gene (6 bases). Trimming stripped 6 bases from V and 2 bases from J, with 14 bases between. Looked up from germline, CDR1 is DFQATT and CDR2 is SNEGSKA (reference sequence). The CDR3 is made up of 15 amino acids. DNA for the CDR3: TGCAGTGCCACAGGGATTGGTACTGGGGCCAACGTCCTGACTTTC. Amino acid sequence: CSATGIGTGANVLTF.

In regard to this clonotype: A much larger clone sits a single nucleotide away, making a read error possible. The chain carries TRBV12-3 or TRBV12-4 and TRBJ1-1; TRBD1 matches 7 bases. CDR3 size: 13 residues. The CDR3: CASSDDRATEALF. The CDR3 region has the DNA TGTGCCAGCAGTGACGACAGGGCCACTGAAGCTCTCTTT.

This clonotype was counted between two and nine times. The chain has TRBV3-1 and TRBJ2-7, with D perhaps TRBD2 (5 bases). Trimming took off 3 bases at V and 4 bases at J, with 13 bases between the two ends. The CDR3 sequence is 14 residues long. Germline-derived CDR1 and CDR2 are LGHDT and YNNKEL (reference sequence). Written as DNA, the CDR3 is TGTGCCAGCAGCCACCGAGGGTCGCTTTACGAGCAGTACTTC. Protein: CASSHRGSLYEQYF.

The sample holds one count of this clonotype. A much larger clone differs by one base, so this may be a read error. Because it lacks the conserved phenylalanine or tryptophan at the end, this CDR3 is likely a read error. The chain recombines TRBV6-5 with TRBJ2-7; 10 bases line up with TRBD2. Per the germline V gene, CDR1 is MNHEY and CDR2 is SVGAGI. The CDR3 runs 11 residues. With 8 bases clipped from V and 6 bases from J, the junction kept 1 base outside the gene matches. The CDR3 coding sequence is TGTGCCAGCGGGACTAGCGTCGAGCAGTACCTC. Translated: CASGTSVEQYL.

This clonotype was counted at least ten times. This chain joins TRBV12-3 or TRBV12-4 and TRBJ2-5; 8 positions match TRBD2. The CDR3 runs to 16 residues. Losses at the gene ends were 4 bases for V and 2 bases for J; bases not matched to a gene: 9. This CDR3 reads CASSWVGSGAQETQYF. CDR3 bases: TGTGCCAGCAGTTGGGTCGGTAGCGGGGCGCAAGAGACCCAGTACTTC.

This clonotype has just a few counts. The CDR3 DNA reads TGTGCCTGGAGTGTAATTCGGGGTCACACTGAAGCTTTCTTT. Translated, it gives CAWSVIRGHTEAFF. V usage is TRBV30 and J usage is TRBJ1-1; D unresolved. Trimming removed 0 bases at V and 3 bases at J, with 11 bases between. Per the germline V gene, CDR1 is GTSNPN and CDR2 is SVGIG (reference sequence). The CDR3 loop spans 14 amino acids. Based on the CDR3 plus reference TRBV30 and TRBJ1-1, the full variable domain is SQTIHQWPATLVQPVGSPLSLECTVEGTSNPNLYWYRQAAGRGLQLLFYSVGIGQISSEVPQNLSASRPQDRQFILSSKKLLLSDSGFYLCAWSVIRGHTEAFFGQGTRLTVV.